The clone carrying this T cell receptor beta chain was observed a few times. Its antigen is undetermined. Amplification yielded TCR beta CDR3 regions, with RNA transcripts as the source. The HTBI primer set was used in a first-round RT-PCR of the TCR CDR3. TCRdb processed the multiplex PCR reads anew with MiXCR; each CDR3 protein has one entry. This sample has 600,000 to 900,000 distinct CDR3 sequences, with about a sixth found just once. The sample is drawn from a study of T cells in Graves' hyperthyroidism and ophthalmopathy. Points from the study as a whole: Before onset, ophthalmopathy was predicted by the model a median around 6.2 months earlier. Expanded thyroid clonotypes (above 0.001) were mostly also found in blood.

This CDR3 region has 14 residues. The trim removed 5 bases at V and 7 bases at J, leaving 8 bases unmatched. Germline CDR1 LGHDT, CDR2 YNNKEL (reference sequence). Stable hyperthyroidism: no ophthalmopathy progression over 18 months of follow-up. The chain uses TRBV3-1 and TRBJ2-1, with 7 bases identical to TRBD1. Source material: blood. The TCR comes from a man younger than 35 with Graves' hyperthyroidism. Written as DNA, the CDR3 is TGTGCCAGCAGCGACGACAGGGTGGGGAATGAGCAGTTCTTC. This sequence encodes CASSDDRVGNEQFF.